This entry describes one TCR beta chain. Trimming cost V 5 bases and J 0 bases, with 8 bases left between them. CDR3 length: 13 residues. Germline CDR1 SGHRS, CDR2 YFSETQ. This record belongs to a study of T cell changes during pregnancy in multiple sclerosis. The repertoire was sequenced with immunoSEQ multiplex PCR; TCRdb's copy has only in-frame clones and lacks some. Among about 69,000 clones listed, roughly 90% were seen once. The rearrangement links TRBV5-1 to TRBJ1-1; tentatively, D is TRBD1 (6 bases). The clonotype comes from a female donor in good health, enrolled as a control in a pregnancy study. Sample: CD4+ T cells from peripheral blood mononuclear cells, taken in the third trimester of pregnancy. The DNA for the CDR3 is TGCGCCAGCAGTCAGGGGATGAACACTGAAGCTTTCTTT. It translates to CASSQGMNTEAFF.